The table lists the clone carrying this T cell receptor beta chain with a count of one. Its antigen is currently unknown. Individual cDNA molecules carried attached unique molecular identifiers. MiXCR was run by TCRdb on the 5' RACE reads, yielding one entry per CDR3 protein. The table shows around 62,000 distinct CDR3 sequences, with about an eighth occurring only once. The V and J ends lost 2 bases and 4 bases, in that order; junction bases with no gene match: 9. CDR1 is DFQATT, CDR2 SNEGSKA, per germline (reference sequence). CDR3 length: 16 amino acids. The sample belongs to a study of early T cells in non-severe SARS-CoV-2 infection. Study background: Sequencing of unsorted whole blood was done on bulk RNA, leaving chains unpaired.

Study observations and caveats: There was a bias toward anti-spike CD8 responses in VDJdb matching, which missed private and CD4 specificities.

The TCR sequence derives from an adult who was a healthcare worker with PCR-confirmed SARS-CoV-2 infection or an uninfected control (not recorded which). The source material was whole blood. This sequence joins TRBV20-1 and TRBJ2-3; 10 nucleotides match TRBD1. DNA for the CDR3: TGCAGTGCTAGACCTCGACAGGGGGCCTCGTCAGATACGCAGTATTTT. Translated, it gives CSARPRQGASSDTQYF.